The T cell receptor (beta chain) described here comes from a study of human T cells and chemical hapten exposure. Single cDNA molecules in the library carried unique molecular identifiers attached during preparation. One entry per CDR3 protein, called by TCRdb with MiXCR from the RACE reads. This repertoire shows 150,000 or so distinct CDR3 sequences, roughly 14% found once; its top ten account for 1.7%. This clonotype was detected only a few times. The CDR3 extends over 15 amino acids. With V trimmed by 6 bases and J by 6 bases, 7 bases remained unmatched. Time point meaning: patch test 1, 2 weeks after DPC sensitization. Treatment reported: therapeutic diphenylcyclopropenone sensitization with weekly scalp DPC.

The TCR was taken from a woman in her twenties or thirties with alopecia areata. Some clones in this sample may be carry-over from other donors' samples. This specimen was whole blood, taken in connection with sensitization to the hapten diphenylcyclopropenone (DPC). This chain connects TRBV12-3 or TRBV12-4 to TRBJ2-1, with 11 bases lining up with TRBD2. For the CDR3, the DNA is TGTGCCAGCAGCCCTAGACTAGCGGGGCCCAATGAGCAGTTCTTC. Translation gives CASSPRLAGPNEQFF.